The present T cell receptor beta chain was sequenced within a study of patients and donors after allogeneic stem cell transplantation. The V end lost 3 bases, the J end lost 5 bases, and 16 bases lay between the germline ends. The CDR3 covers 15 residues. Germline CDR1 reads MNHEY; CDR2 reads SMNVEV (reference sequence). TCRdb re-derived calls from the RT-PCR reads in MiXCR, one entry per CDR3 protein. The sample has about a million distinct CDR3 sequences; roughly 18% are singletons. The TCR was taken from a human donor who was either an allogeneic HSCT recipient or a stem cell or donor lymphocyte infusion donor (not recorded which). It is not recorded whose cells these are; they may come from a transplant donor. Input material: blood, either unsorted or a sorted T cell fraction (not recorded which). The V and J genes are TRBV27 and TRBJ2-5, with a tentative D call TRBD1 (5 bases). The CDR3, as DNA: TGTGCCAGCAGTTTCCTCCCCAGGGCTACGGAGACCCAGTACTTC. It is translated as CASSFLPRATETQYF.